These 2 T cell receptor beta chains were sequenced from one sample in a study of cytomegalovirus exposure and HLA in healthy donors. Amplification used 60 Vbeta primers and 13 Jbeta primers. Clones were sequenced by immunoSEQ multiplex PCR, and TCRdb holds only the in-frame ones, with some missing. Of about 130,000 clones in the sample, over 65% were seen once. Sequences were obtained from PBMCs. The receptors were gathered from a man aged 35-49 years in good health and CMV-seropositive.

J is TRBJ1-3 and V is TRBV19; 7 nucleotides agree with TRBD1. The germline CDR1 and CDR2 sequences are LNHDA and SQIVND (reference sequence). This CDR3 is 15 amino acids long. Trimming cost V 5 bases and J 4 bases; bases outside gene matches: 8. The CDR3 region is CASSYRGRKGNTIYF. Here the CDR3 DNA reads TGTGCCAGTAGTTACAGGGGAAGAAAAGGAAACACCATATATTTT.

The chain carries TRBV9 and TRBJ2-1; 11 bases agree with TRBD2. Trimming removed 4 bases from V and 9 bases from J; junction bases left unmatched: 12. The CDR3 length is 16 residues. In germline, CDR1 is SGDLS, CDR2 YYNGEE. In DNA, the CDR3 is TGTGCCAGCAGCCCACGGAGTAGCGGGAGGGCCACTGAGCAGTTCTTC. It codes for CASSPRSSGRATEQFF. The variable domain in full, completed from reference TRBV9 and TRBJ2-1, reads DSGVTQTPKHLITATGQRVTLRCSPRSGDLSVYWYQQSLDQGLQFLIQYYNGEERAKGNILERFSAQQFPDLHSELNLSSLELGDSALYFCASSPRSSGRATEQFFGPGTRLTVL.